Each of the 7 T cell receptor beta chains below was sequenced from the same sample in a study of blood T cell repertoires in COVID-19. Generated by immunoSEQ multiplex PCR, the TCRdb table keeps only in-frame clones and is missing some. This table holds 260,000 or so clones, approximately 89% found once. Sequenced input: PBMCs or T cells enriched from blood (not recorded which). The receptors shown here come from a woman between 40 and 50 years old with acute COVID-19.

The J gene is TRBJ1-5, the V gene TRBV5-5; D is perhaps TRBD1 (5 bases). In germline, CDR1 is SGHKS, CDR2 YYEKEE (reference sequence). The CDR3 runs 15 residues. V lost 3 bases and J lost 1, with 11 bases in between. The CDR3 DNA sequence: TGTGCCAGCAGCTACAGGCTCTTGAGCAATCAGCCCCAGCATTTT. Protein product: CASSYRLLSNQPQHF.

This clone was found a few times. The V gene is TRBV6-5, the J gene TRBJ1-1; D perhaps matches TRBD1 (5 bases). This CDR3 is 15 amino acids long. V was pared by 6 bases and J by 0 bases, with 14 bases between. Looked up from germline, CDR1 is MNHEY and CDR2 is SVGAGI. Here the CDR3 DNA reads TGTGCCAGCAGCCAGGGCAGGGTCATGAACACTGAAGCTTTCTTT. Amino acid sequence: CASSQGRVMNTEAFF.

The rearrangement uses TRBV9 and TRBJ2-7; 11 positions match TRBD2. Germline V gives CDR1 SGDLS, CDR2 YYNGEE. Unmatched junction bases numbered 9, after V lost 0 bases and J lost 4 bases. The CDR3 extends over 17 amino acids. CDR3 nucleotides: TGTGCCAGCAGCGTAGGGTTGGGACTAGCGGATATTTACGAGCAGTACTTC. Its translation: CASSVGLGLADIYEQYF.

The genes are TRBV5-1 and TRBJ2-1; TRBD2 might be the D (6 bases). From germline, CDR1 is SGHRS and CDR2 YFSETQ. The CDR3 has 15 residues. V lost 0 bases and J lost 7, with 14 bases in between. For the CDR3, the DNA is TGCGCCAGCAGCTTGGCGGCGGGGATTTCGAATGAGCAGTTCTTC. It specifies CASSLAAGISNEQFF.

The V call is TRBV5-1, the J call TRBJ1-1, with D tentatively TRBD1 (5 bases). V was trimmed by 3 bases and J by 4 bases, leaving 16 bases between them. Germline V lookup: CDR1 SGHRS, CDR2 YFSETQ. This CDR3 has 15 residues. CDR3 in amino acids: CASSSSTVSGTEAFF. The CDR3 nucleotides read TGCGCCAGCAGCTCTTCGACAGTTTCGGGCACTGAAGCTTTCTTT.

The chain is built from TRBV11-2 and TRBJ1-5; 11 nucleotides match TRBD1. Trimming removed 8 bases from V and 9 bases from J; junction bases left unmatched: 12. The V gene's germline CDR1 is SGHAT and CDR2 FQNNGV. The CDR3 totals 15 residues. The CDR3 nucleotides read TGTGCCAGCTCCAGAGGACAGGGGGCCCCGTTGCCCCAGCATTTT. The encoded protein is CASSRGQGAPLPQHF.

CDR3 loop: CASSKERQGARGFSYEQYV. The CDR3 DNA reads as TGTGCCAGCAGCAAAGAGAGGCAGGGGGCGCGAGGATTCTCCTACGAGCAGTACGTC. This rearrangement joins TRBV21-1 to TRBJ2-7; the tabulated D call, TRBD1, remains unverified against the DNA. TRBV21-1 is a recognized pseudogene. CDR3 length: 19 amino acids.